A single sample gave rise to the 18 T cell receptor beta chains below, sequenced in a study of CD8 T cells in ankylosing spondylitis. What these receptors recognize is not known. TCRdb re-called the 5' RACE reads with MiXCR, one entry per CDR3 protein. The data show about 540,000 distinct CDR3 sequences, 9.5% to 15% seen once. Overall study findings and caveats: Blood of patients with ankylosing spondylitis appeared to be characterized by a TCR beta motif of roughly eight highly homologous variants.

The source material was blood, either unsorted or a sorted T cell fraction (not recorded which). These receptors were collected from a male donor with ankylosing spondylitis.

The chain joins TRBV11-2 to TRBJ2-1, with 10 bases matching TRBD2. The CDR3 loop spans 17 amino acids. The V gene's germline CDR1 is SGHAT and CDR2 FQNNGV. Trimming removed 0 bases from V and 9 bases from J; junction bases left unmatched: 11. The DNA for the CDR3 is TGTGCCAGCAGCTTAGATCGGGCTAGCGGGAGTCGGGGTGAGCAGTTCTTC. Amino acid sequence: CASSLDRASGSRGEQFF.

This clonotype was recorded a few times. The rearrangement links TRBV7-9 to TRBJ2-1; 8 bases map to TRBD2. This CDR3 region has 16 residues. Germline trimming cut 6 bases from V and 4 bases from J; bases unmatched to any gene: 11. Looked up from germline, CDR1 is SEHNR and CDR2 is FQNEAQ (reference sequence). CDR3 sequence reads: CASRTRAAGEYNEQFF. The CDR3, as DNA: TGTGCCAGCAGGACTAGGGCAGCGGGAGAATACAATGAGCAGTTCTTC.

The chain is built from TRBV19 and TRBJ1-2, with D unclear. CDR1 LNHDA and CDR2 SQIVND come from the germline V gene (reference sequence). Between the trimmed V and J ends, which lost 5 bases and 11 bases, there was a span of 18 bases. This CDR3 contains 13 residues. CDR3 bases: TGTGCCAGTAGTGAGGCGGCAGGTCGTCGGTACACCTTC. This sequence encodes CASSEAAGRRYTF.

This chain uses TRBV5-1 with TRBJ2-3; D not resolved. Germline V gene data show CDR1 as SGHRS and CDR2 as YFSETQ. This CDR3 comprises 15 residues. Trimming pared 5 bases from V and 0 bases from J, leaving 13 bases between. The CDR3 nucleotides are TGCGCCAGCAGGTCCCTCTACGGGAGCACAGATACGCAGTATTTT. Its translation: CASRSLYGSTDTQYF.

This clonotype was seen a few times. The chain combines TRBV18 with TRBJ2-1, with a possible D match to TRBD2 (5 bases). The CDR3 spans 14 residues. From germline, CDR1 is KGHSH and CDR2 LQKENI. Between the trimmed V and J ends, which lost 2 bases and 4 bases, there was a span of 9 bases. The CDR3 DNA reads as TGTGCCAGCTCACCAGGCCAGCGGTACAATGAGCAGTTCTTC. Its protein is CASSPGQRYNEQFF.

This clonotype was counted between two and nine times. This chain uses TRBV20-1 with TRBJ1-1, with TRBD1 as a possible D gene (5 bases). Germline V CDR1 and CDR2: DFQATT, SNEGSKA (reference sequence). CDR3 length: 14 residues. Trimming took 2 bases from V and 1 from J, leaving 11 bases between them. CDR3 sequence: CSARQGTGNTEAFF. The DNA of the CDR3 is TGCAGTGCTAGACAGGGTACGGGGAACACTGAAGCTTTCTTT.

In its sample, this clonotype was seen a few times. The V gene is TRBV5-1, the J gene TRBJ2-7; 9 positions match TRBD1. In germline, CDR1 is SGHRS, CDR2 YFSETQ. This CDR3 has 15 residues. V was clipped by 0 bases and J by 7 bases; unmatched bases: 8. DNA for the CDR3: TGCGCCAGCAGCTTGGGGACAGGGGAAGAGTGGGAGCAGTACTTC. Protein sequence: CASSLGTGEEWEQYF.

This clonotype was seen a handful of times. The chain links TRBV24-1 to TRBJ2-1; D not certain. Trimming removed 0 bases from V and 6 bases from J, with 14 bases in between. The germline V gene has CDR1 KGHDR and CDR2 SFDVKD. This CDR3 contains 16 residues. The CDR3 DNA follows: TGTGCCACCAGTGATTTGGCATCGGAAGGGTTCAATGAGCAGTTCTTC. This translates into CATSDLASEGFNEQFF.

This clonotype was observed a handful of times. The gene calls are TRBV20-1 and TRBJ1-2, with D possibly matching TRBD1 (6 bases). Germline assignment: CDR1 DFQATT and CDR2 SNEGSKA (reference sequence). V lost 5 bases to trimming and J lost 5 bases, with 12 bases between them. This CDR3 is 12 amino acids long. The CDR3 nucleotides are TGCAGTGCTCTCCAAGGGGGGTATGGCTACACCTTC. Translating gives CSALQGGYGYTF.

This clonotype was seen a handful of times. The genes are TRBV4-2 and TRBJ2-6; perhaps TRBD1 as D (6 bases). Germline loops: CDR1 LGHNA, CDR2 YNFKEQ. CDR3 size: 18 residues. The V gene lost 4 bases and the J gene lost 0 bases, with 16 bases spanning the gap. DNA for the CDR3: TGTGCCAGCAGCCGGATCAGGGGCCCTAACTCTGGGGCCAACGTCCTGACTTTC. Translating gives CASSRIRGPNSGANVLTF.

The rearrangement links TRBV29-1 to TRBJ2-1, with D tentatively TRBD2 (5 bases). Between the trimmed V and J ends, which lost 2 bases and 4 bases, there was a span of 18 bases. This CDR3 has 16 residues. Germline V gene sequence: CDR1 SQVTM, CDR2 ANQGSEA. The CDR3 protein is CSVERLARERYNEQFF. The CDR3 DNA sequence: TGCAGCGTTGAAAGGTTAGCGAGAGAAAGATACAATGAGCAGTTCTTC.

In this sample, this clonotype turned up a few times. The V call is TRBV5-1, the J call TRBJ1-3, with D possibly TRBD1 on 6 matching bases. The CDR3 covers 17 residues. CDR1 SGHRS and CDR2 YFSETQ come from the germline V gene. V lost 0 bases and J 2 bases, leaving 15 bases between the germline ends. The CDR3 sequence is CASSLGPLQGTGNTIYF. CDR3 in DNA: TGCGCCAGCAGCTTGGGTCCCCTACAGGGAACTGGAAACACCATATATTTT.

This clonotype was observed a handful of times. The rearrangement uses TRBV4-2 and TRBJ1-2; D uncertain. Germline-derived CDR1 and CDR2 are LGHNA and YNFKEQ. The CDR3 is 15 amino acids. Trimming took 4 bases from V and 5 from J, leaving 17 bases between them. This chain's CDR3 is CASSLQQGPGYGYTF. CDR3 DNA: TGTGCCAGCAGCCTACAACAAGGGCCGGGTTATGGCTACACCTTC.

There are many counts of this clonotype. V gene TRBV20-1 combines with J gene TRBJ2-5; D is perhaps TRBD2 (5 bases). Germline CDR1 DFQATT, CDR2 SNEGSKA (reference sequence). The CDR3 contains 11 residues. The CDR3 here is CSAIPGETQYF. The CDR3 bases are TGCAGCGCCATTCCGGGGGAGACCCAGTACTTC.

This clonotype came up a few times. This chain joins TRBV2 and TRBJ2-5; no reliable D call. The germline V and J ends were trimmed by 6 bases and 1 base, with 9 bases remaining between them. This CDR3 spans 13 amino acids. Germline V gives CDR1 SNHLY, CDR2 FYNNEI. The CDR3 DNA sequence: TGTGCCAGCAGCGTCGACCTCCAAGAGACCCAGTACTTC. It codes for CASSVDLQETQYF.

This clonotype was recorded a few times. This rearrangement joins TRBV20-1 to TRBJ1-2; 7 nucleotides match TRBD1. Germline CDR1 is DFQATT and CDR2 is SNEGSKA (reference sequence). The V segment lost 2 bases and the J segment 3 bases; nucleotides outside the gene matches: 9. The CDR3 has 15 amino acids. CDR3 nucleotide sequence: TGCAGTGCTAGACCCGGGCAGGGGGAATACTATGGCTACACCTTC. Its protein product is CSARPGQGEYYGYTF.

This clonotype turned up a few times. The rearrangement joins TRBV7-2 to TRBJ2-1; 9 nucleotides agree with TRBD2. Germline V lookup: CDR1 SGHTA, CDR2 FQGNSA. CDR3 length: 15 residues. Unmatched junction bases numbered 3, after V lost 1 base and J lost 5 bases. The DNA for the CDR3 is TGTGCCAGCAGCTTAGGGGGGACTAGCCACAATGAGCAGTTCTTC. Translating gives CASSLGGTSHNEQFF.

This clonotype was observed a handful of times. The gene calls are TRBV7-7 and TRBJ2-5; 9 nucleotides line up with TRBD1. The CDR3 consists of 14 residues. The trim removed 1 base at V and 9 bases at J, leaving 6 bases unmatched. Per the germline V gene, CDR1 is SSHAT and CDR2 is FNYEAQ (reference sequence). The CDR3 loop is CASSLGQGEEPQYF. CDR3 in DNA: TGTGCCAGCAGCTTAGGACAGGGGGAAGAACCCCAGTACTTC. Drawing the rest from reference TRBV7-7 and TRBJ2-5, the complete variable domain is GAGVSQSPRYKVTKRGQDVTLRCDPISSHATLYWYQQALGQGPEFLTYFNYEAQPDKSGLPSDRFSAERPEGSISTLTIQRTEQRDSAMYRCASSLGQGEEPQYFGPGTRLLVL.